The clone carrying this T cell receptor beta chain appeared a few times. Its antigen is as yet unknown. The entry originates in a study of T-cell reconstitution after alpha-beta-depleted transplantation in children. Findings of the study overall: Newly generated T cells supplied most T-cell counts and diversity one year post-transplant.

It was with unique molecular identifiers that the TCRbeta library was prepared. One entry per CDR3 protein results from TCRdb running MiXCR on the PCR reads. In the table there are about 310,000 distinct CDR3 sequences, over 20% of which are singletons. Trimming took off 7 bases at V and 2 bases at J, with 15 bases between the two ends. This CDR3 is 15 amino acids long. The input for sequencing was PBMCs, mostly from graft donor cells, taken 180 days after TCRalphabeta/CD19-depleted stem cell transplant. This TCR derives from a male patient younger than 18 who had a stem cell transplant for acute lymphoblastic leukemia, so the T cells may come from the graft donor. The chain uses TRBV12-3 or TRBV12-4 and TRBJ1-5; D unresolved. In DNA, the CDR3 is TGTGCCAGCATCAACCGGGCAGATGGCAATCAGCCCCAGCATTTT. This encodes CASINRADGNQPQHF.